The 13 T cell receptor beta chains listed next were all sequenced from one sample in a study of cytomegalovirus exposure and HLA in healthy donors. The primer mix had 60 Vbeta and 13 Jbeta primers. Sequencing used immunoSEQ multiplex PCR; TCRdb keeps in-frame clones, though not all of them. This table has about 150,000 clones, around 80% appearing once. The sequencing sample was made of PBMCs. These receptors came from a man aged 35 to 55 in good health and CMV-seropositive.

V gene TRBV27 combines with J gene TRBJ2-1, with TRBD2 matching 12 bases. This CDR3 comprises 15 residues. Germline CDR1 is MNHEY and CDR2 is SMNVEV (reference sequence). V trimming: 5 bases; J trimming: 8 bases; junction bases outside the gene matches: 7. CDR3 region: CASSQTSGRGYEQFF. CDR3 nucleotides: TGTGCCAGCAGTCAGACTAGCGGGAGAGGGTATGAGCAGTTCTTC.

V is TRBV4-2 and J is TRBJ1-1, with 8 bases matching TRBD1. V lost 0 bases, J lost 4 bases, and 16 bases stayed unmatched. This CDR3 is built from 19 residues. Germline CDR1 and CDR2: LGHNA and YNFKEQ. As DNA, the CDR3 is TGTGCCAGCAGCCAAGATGGCGGACAGGGACGAACCCAAGCCACTGAAGCTTTCTTT. Amino acids: CASSQDGGQGRTQATEAFF.

The gene calls are TRBV7-9 and TRBJ2-3, with 7 bases aligning to TRBD2. The germline V gene encodes CDR1 SEHNR and CDR2 FQNEAQ (reference sequence). The CDR3 spans 17 residues. J gave up 7 bases and V 5 bases, and 18 bases lay outside the gene matches. For the CDR3, the DNA is TGTGCCAGCAGCCCCGGCGGGCTAGCGGCCCTAATGAATACGCAGTATTTT. Its protein is CASSPGGLAALMNTQYF.

In this sample, this clone is medium-sized. The chain couples TRBV6-6 to TRBJ1-1, with D tentatively TRBD1 (6 bases). Germline V lookup: CDR1 MNHNY, CDR2 SVGAGI (reference sequence). The CDR3 sequence is 14 residues long. V lost 6 bases to trimming and J lost 0 bases, with 11 bases between them. The CDR3 coding sequence is TGTGCCAGCAGCCCGACAGGAATGAACACTGAAGCTTTCTTT. It codes for CASSPTGMNTEAFF.

The CDR3 loop is CASRIAGEPYEQYF. The CDR3 DNA reads TGTGCCAGCAGGATAGCGGGAGAACCCTACGAGCAGTACTTC. The chain links TRBV6-5 to TRBJ2-7; 9 positions match TRBD2. In germline, CDR1 is MNHEY, CDR2 SVGAGI. This CDR3 is built from 14 residues. Trimming at V came to 6 bases and at J to 2 bases, leaving 5 bases not matched to a gene.

This clone showed up just once. J is TRBJ1-4 and V is TRBV4-3; the D gene is possibly TRBD1 (5 bases). There are 15 residues in the CDR3. CDR1 and CDR2 from the germline V gene are LGHNA and YSLEER. Trimming left V 5 bases short and J 2 bases short, with 12 bases between. CDR3 in amino acids: CASSTQGATNEKLFF. As DNA, the CDR3 is TGCGCCAGCAGCACCCAGGGTGCGACTAATGAAAAACTGTTTTTT.

The DNA for the CDR3 is TGTGCCAGTAGTGCCTCAGATGAGCAGTTCTTC. Residues: CASSASDEQFF. The gene calls are TRBV19 and TRBJ2-1, with D unclear. Germline CDR1 reads LNHDA; CDR2 reads SQIVND (reference sequence). There are 11 residues in the CDR3. Trimming took off 5 bases at V and 8 bases at J, with 7 bases between the two ends.

This clone was detected only once. The V call is TRBV28, the J call TRBJ1-1, with D unresolved. With 8 bases removed from V and 8 bases from J, the gap between germline ends came to 15 bases. This CDR3 is built from 12 residues. Per the germline V gene, CDR1 is MDHEN and CDR2 is SYDVKM. The CDR3 bases are TGTGCCAGCCAAGGAGGGAGAAAAGAAGCTTTCTTT. Amino acids: CASQGGRKEAFF.

The J gene is TRBJ1-1, the V gene TRBV5-1; D uncertain. The CDR3 loop spans 14 amino acids. Germline V CDR1 and CDR2: SGHRS, YFSETQ. The ends were cut back, 0 bases at V and 10 bases at J, with 16 bases in the middle. The CDR3 is CASSLENALSLAFF. The CDR3 nucleotides are TGCGCCAGCAGCTTGGAAAACGCCCTGAGCTTAGCTTTCTTT.

A few counts support this clone. The chain links TRBV19 to TRBJ1-3, with 9 bases identical to TRBD1. Germline V gene sequence: CDR1 LNHDA, CDR2 SQIVND (reference sequence). CDR3 length: 18 amino acids. The J segment lost 0 bases and the V segment lost 7 bases, leaving 13 bases of the junction unmatched. CDR3 sequence: CASTDVGQGGLSGNTIYF. The CDR3 DNA sequence: TGTGCCAGTACCGACGTGGGACAGGGCGGACTCTCTGGAAACACCATATATTTT. Full variable domain (remainder filled in from reference TRBV19 and TRBJ1-3): DGGITQSPKYLFRKEGQNVTLSCEQNLNHDAMYWYRQDPGQGLRLIYYSQIVNDFQKGDIAEGYSVSREKKESFPLTVTSAQKNPTAFYLCASTDVGQGGLSGNTIYFGEGSWLTVV.

This clone was seen only once. The CDR3 loop reads CAWSVAGEHEQYF. The CDR3 DNA reads TGTGCCTGGAGTGTGGCTGGAGAGCACGAGCAGTACTTC. V and J are TRBV30 and TRBJ2-7; D not certain. Germline V gene data show CDR1 as GTSNPN and CDR2 as SVGIG (reference sequence). Trimming left V 0 bases short and J 5 bases short, with 11 bases between. This CDR3 has 13 residues.

The V and J genes are TRBV4-1 and TRBJ2-1; no clear D gene. The CDR3 length is 15 residues. Germline V gives CDR1 MGHRA, CDR2 YSYEKL. V dropped 1 base and J dropped 3 bases, with 10 bases sitting between them. The CDR3 reads CASSQVVSDYNEQFF. CDR3 bases: TGCGCCAGCAGCCAAGTAGTCAGCGACTACAATGAGCAGTTCTTC.

This rearrangement joins TRBV6-1 to TRBJ1-5, with a tentative D call TRBD1 (6 bases). V lost 7 bases and J lost 2, with 12 bases in between. This CDR3 comprises 14 residues. CDR1 MNHNS and CDR2 SASEGT come from the germline V gene. CDR3 DNA: TGTGCCAGCACAACACAGGGCGGCAATCAGCCCCAGCATTTT. Encoded protein: CASTTQGGNQPQHF.